This is a list of T cell receptor beta chains from one sample in a study of cytomegalovirus exposure and HLA in healthy donors. The assay was immunoSEQ multiplex PCR, and TCRdb's table has in-frame clones only and misses some. The table shows around 260,000 clones, with roughly 87% occurring only once. Sequenced material: PBMCs. Receptor source: a woman in her 30s in good health and CMV-seronegative. Each CDR3 is given with its conserved first and last residue. The D gene is left open where the match is weak. Clone size is shown for a subset of rows, as once, few, many or a class of expanded clone.

abundance: few
j_gene: TRBJ2-1
v_gene: TRBV7-3
d_gene: TRBD2
CDR3nt: TGTGCCAGCAGCTTAGGGACTAGCGGGGTGAAGAATGAGCAGTTCTTC
CDR3aa: CASSLGTSGVKNEQFF

abundance: -
j_gene: TRBJ1-2
v_gene: TRBV28
d_gene: TRBD1
CDR3nt: TGTGCCAGCGGGACAGGGGGACCGCTAGGCTACACCTTC
CDR3aa: CASGTGGPLGYTF

abundance: -
j_gene: TRBJ2-7
v_gene: TRBV27
d_gene: TRBD1
CDR3nt: TGTGCCAGCAGTTTATCGGGACAGGGGTTCTACGAGCAGTACTTC
CDR3aa: CASSLSGQGFYEQYF

abundance: -
j_gene: TRBJ2-7
v_gene: TRBV19
d_gene: -
CDR3nt: TGTGCCAGTAGTAGCTTTGGGTTCGAGCAGTACTTC
CDR3aa: CASSSFGFEQYF

abundance: -
j_gene: TRBJ2-1
v_gene: TRBV7-3
d_gene: -
CDR3nt: TGTGCCAGCAGCTCAAGGGTAGCGCGAATGGGTGAGCAGTTCTTC
CDR3aa: CASSSRVARMGEQFF

abundance: -
j_gene: TRBJ1-2
v_gene: TRBV19
d_gene: -
CDR3nt: TGTGCCAGTAGTATTGCAGGGAAGATTGATGGCTACACCTTC
CDR3aa: CASSIAGKIDGYTF

abundance: -
j_gene: TRBJ1-3
v_gene: TRBV5-1
d_gene: TRBD1
CDR3nt: TGCGCCAGCAGCTCAAACAGGGGCTCTGGAAACACCATATATTTT
CDR3aa: CASSSNRGSGNTIYF

abundance: -
j_gene: TRBJ2-1
v_gene: TRBV19
d_gene: TRBD1
CDR3nt: TGTGCCAGTAGTATCCACCCCGGTACAGGGGTCAATGAGCAGTTCTTC
CDR3aa: CASSIHPGTGVNEQFF

abundance: -
j_gene: TRBJ1-2
v_gene: TRBV2
d_gene: -
CDR3nt: TGTGCCAGCAGTGAATCTGGCTACACCTTC
CDR3aa: CASSESGYTF

abundance: once
j_gene: TRBJ2-1
v_gene: TRBV6-5
d_gene: -
CDR3nt: TGTGCCAGCAGTTACTTACGGGGTAGCTCCTACAATGAGCAGTTCTTC
CDR3aa: CASSYLRGSSYNEQFF

abundance: -
j_gene: TRBJ2-2
v_gene: TRBV7-3
d_gene: -
CDR3nt: TGTGCCAGCAGCTGGGGTACCGGGGAGCTGTTTTTT
CDR3aa: CASSWGTGELFF

abundance: -
j_gene: TRBJ2-7
v_gene: TRBV7-2
d_gene: TRBD1
CDR3nt: TGTGCCAGCAGCCCCCACGGGACAGGGGACTGGGAGCAGTACTTC
CDR3aa: CASSPHGTGDWEQYF

abundance: -
j_gene: TRBJ1-4
v_gene: TRBV7-9
d_gene: -
CDR3nt: TGTGCCAGCAGCTTAGCCGTCAATGAAAAACTGTTTTTT
CDR3aa: CASSLAVNEKLFF

abundance: -
j_gene: TRBJ2-1
v_gene: TRBV6-7
d_gene: TRBD2
CDR3nt: TGTGCCAGCAGTCCTCGACTAGCGGGAGTGGGTCCCAACCGTGAGCAGTTCTTC
CDR3aa: CASSPRLAGVGPNREQFF

abundance: once
j_gene: TRBJ2-5
v_gene: TRBV7-7
d_gene: TRBD1
CDR3nt: TGTGCCAGCAGCACCGGACAGGGGTGGGTCGAGACCCAGTACTTC
CDR3aa: CASSTGQGWVETQYF

abundance: -
j_gene: TRBJ1-1
v_gene: TRBV7-2
d_gene: -
CDR3nt: TGTGCCAGCAGCTTAGTAGGCATGGAGTCGGCTTTCTTT
CDR3aa: CASSLVGMESAFF

abundance: -
j_gene: TRBJ2-3
v_gene: TRBV4-2
d_gene: TRBD2
CDR3nt: TGTGCCAGCAGCCAAGAGCGGGAGGGCCTACATACGCAGTATTTT
CDR3aa: CASSQEREGLHTQYF

abundance: -
j_gene: TRBJ2-1
v_gene: TRBV29-1
d_gene: -
CDR3nt: TGCAGCGTCCGGCGCTCCTACAATGAGCAGTTCTTC
CDR3aa: CSVRRSYNEQFF

abundance: once
j_gene: TRBJ2-7
v_gene: TRBV6-6
d_gene: TRBD2
CDR3nt: TGTGCCAGCAAAGTAGCGGGGGATCCCTACGAGCAGTACTTC
CDR3aa: CASKVAGDPYEQYF

abundance: -
j_gene: TRBJ2-1
v_gene: TRBV7-2
d_gene: -
CDR3nt: TGTGCCAGCAGCTTAGCCGGGGCGGCAGCCAATGAGCAGTTCTTC
CDR3aa: CASSLAGAAANEQFF

abundance: -
j_gene: TRBJ2-5
v_gene: TRBV6-1
d_gene: -
CDR3nt: TGTGCCAGCAGTGACTTTTGGGAAGGGACCCAGTACTTC
CDR3aa: CASSDFWEGTQYF

abundance: -
j_gene: TRBJ2-7
v_gene: TRBV6-1
d_gene: -
CDR3nt: TGTGCCAGCAGTGAAGCGGTTTTAGGGAGCTACGAGCAGTACTTC
CDR3aa: CASSEAVLGSYEQYF

abundance: -
j_gene: TRBJ2-1
v_gene: TRBV7-9
d_gene: TRBD2
CDR3nt: TGTGCCAGCAGACAACTAGCGGAGGGCGAGCAGTTCTTC
CDR3aa: CASRQLAEGEQFF

abundance: -
j_gene: TRBJ2-2
v_gene: TRBV5-6
d_gene: -
CDR3nt: TGTGCCAGCAGCTTGGGATCCACCGGGGAGCTGTTTTTT
CDR3aa: CASSLGSTGELFF

abundance: -
j_gene: TRBJ1-2
v_gene: TRBV4-2
d_gene: -
CDR3nt: TGTGCCAGCAGCCAGCCCCGAGATCGATCCTACAGTGCTAACTATGGCTACACCTTC
CDR3aa: CASSQPRDRSYSANYGYTF

abundance: -
j_gene: TRBJ2-7
v_gene: TRBV28
d_gene: -
CDR3nt: TGTGCCAGCAGTTCACAACCAGAGCAGTACTTC
CDR3aa: CASSSQPEQYF

abundance: -
j_gene: TRBJ2-2
v_gene: TRBV2
d_gene: -
CDR3nt: TGTGCCAGCACCGCCCACGGAGACGGCACCGGGGAGCTGTTTTTT
CDR3aa: CASTAHGDGTGELFF

abundance: -
j_gene: TRBJ1-5
v_gene: TRBV6-1
d_gene: TRBD1
CDR3nt: TGTGCCAGCAGTGAAGAGCCAGGGACAGGGGGATATAGCAATCAGCCCCAGCATTTT
CDR3aa: CASSEEPGTGGYSNQPQHF

abundance: -
j_gene: TRBJ2-7
v_gene: TRBV11-3
d_gene: TRBD1
CDR3nt: TGTGCCAGCAGCCCCGGGACAGGAGCCTACGAGCAGTACTTC
CDR3aa: CASSPGTGAYEQYF

abundance: -
j_gene: TRBJ2-5
v_gene: TRBV15
d_gene: TRBD1
CDR3nt: TGTGCCACCAGCAAAACAGGGGGCATGGAGACCCAGTACTTC
CDR3aa: CATSKTGGMETQYF

abundance: -
j_gene: TRBJ2-3
v_gene: TRBV7-3
d_gene: -
CDR3nt: TGTGCCAGCAGCTTAATCGGCACAGATACGCAGTATTTT
CDR3aa: CASSLIGTDTQYF

abundance: -
j_gene: TRBJ2-5
v_gene: TRBV7-9
d_gene: -
CDR3nt: TGTGCCAGCAGCCCTCTAACAGGGTATGGTGAGACCCAGTACTTC
CDR3aa: CASSPLTGYGETQYF

abundance: -
j_gene: TRBJ1-4
v_gene: TRBV13
d_gene: TRBD1
CDR3nt: TGTGCCAGCAGCAAAAAGGCCGGGACAGGGACCACAGTAAAACTGTTTTTT
CDR3aa: CASSKKAGTGTTVKLFF

abundance: -
j_gene: TRBJ2-7
v_gene: TRBV7-3
d_gene: -
CDR3nt: TGTGCCAGCAGCTTAACGGGACAAAACGAGCAGTACTTC
CDR3aa: CASSLTGQNEQYF

abundance: -
j_gene: TRBJ2-7
v_gene: TRBV11-2
d_gene: -
CDR3nt: TGTGCCAGCAGCTTCCGTAGGGACAACTCCTACGAGCAGTACTTC
CDR3aa: CASSFRRDNSYEQYF

abundance: -
j_gene: TRBJ2-1
v_gene: TRBV4-2
d_gene: TRBD2
CDR3nt: TGTGCCAGCAGCCAAGAGAGCTGGCTAGCGGGCAATGAGCAGTTCTTC
CDR3aa: CASSQESWLAGNEQFF

abundance: -
j_gene: TRBJ1-1
v_gene: TRBV4-3
d_gene: -
CDR3nt: TGCGCCAGCAGCCAAGGAATATTAATGAACACTGAAGCTTTCTTT
CDR3aa: CASSQGILMNTEAFF

abundance: -
j_gene: TRBJ2-3
v_gene: TRBV27
d_gene: -
CDR3nt: TGTGCCAGCAGTTTATTTGAGCAAAGCGGGACAGGCCCCACAGATACGCAGTATTTT
CDR3aa: CASSLFEQSGTGPTDTQYF

abundance: -
j_gene: TRBJ2-7
v_gene: TRBV7-9
d_gene: -
CDR3nt: TGTGCCAGCAGCTTACAGGACGACTACGAGCAGTACTTC
CDR3aa: CASSLQDDYEQYF

abundance: -
j_gene: TRBJ2-7
v_gene: TRBV27
d_gene: TRBD2
CDR3nt: TGTGCCAGCCGGGGGGTGGGCCTTCACGAGCAGTACTTC
CDR3aa: CASRGVGLHEQYF

abundance: -
j_gene: TRBJ2-7
v_gene: TRBV27
d_gene: -
CDR3nt: TGTGCCAGCAGTTTCGAGGGGAGGTCCTACGAGCAGTACTTC
CDR3aa: CASSFEGRSYEQYF

abundance: -
j_gene: TRBJ1-1
v_gene: TRBV5-1
d_gene: -
CDR3nt: TGCGCCAGCAAACAGGGAAACACTGAAGCTTTCTTT
CDR3aa: CASKQGNTEAFF

abundance: -
j_gene: TRBJ2-7
v_gene: TRBV4-3
d_gene: TRBD1
CDR3nt: TGCGCCAGCAGCCAAGAAGGGACAGGTCAATACGAGCAGTACTTC
CDR3aa: CASSQEGTGQYEQYF

abundance: -
j_gene: TRBJ1-2
v_gene: TRBV7-2
d_gene: -
CDR3nt: TGTGCCAGCAGCCTTGGGGGCGGCTACACCTTC
CDR3aa: CASSLGGGYTF

abundance: -
j_gene: TRBJ2-5
v_gene: TRBV5-1
d_gene: -
CDR3nt: TGCGCCAGCAGCGAGTTTTTTGAGACCCAGTACTTC
CDR3aa: CASSEFFETQYF

abundance: -
j_gene: TRBJ2-7
v_gene: TRBV18
d_gene: -
CDR3nt: TGTGCCAGCTCACCCGACCCCTACGAGCAGTACTTC
CDR3aa: CASSPDPYEQYF

abundance: -
j_gene: TRBJ2-1
v_gene: TRBV11-2
d_gene: -
CDR3nt: TGTGCCAGCAGCTTATCAGCTAATGAGCAGTTCTTC
CDR3aa: CASSLSANEQFF

abundance: -
j_gene: TRBJ2-7
v_gene: TRBV19
d_gene: TRBD1
CDR3nt: TGTGCCAGTAGTACGACAGGGTACCTTTACGAGCAGTACTTC
CDR3aa: CASSTTGYLYEQYF

abundance: -
j_gene: TRBJ1-1
v_gene: TRBV6-1
d_gene: -
CDR3nt: TGTGCCAGCAGTGGGGTTTCGGGGTTGAGTGAAGCTTTCTTT
CDR3aa: CASSGVSGLSEAFF

abundance: -
j_gene: TRBJ1-1
v_gene: TRBV7-3
d_gene: TRBD1
CDR3nt: TGTGCCAGCAGCTCGACAGGGGACGGTTACACTGAAGCTTTCTTT
CDR3aa: CASSSTGDGYTEAFF

abundance: -
j_gene: TRBJ2-3
v_gene: TRBV7-3
d_gene: -
CDR3nt: TGTGCCAGCAGCTTAACTCCGAGAACGGGAGGCACAGATACGCAGTATTTT
CDR3aa: CASSLTPRTGGTDTQYF

abundance: -
j_gene: TRBJ1-5
v_gene: TRBV28
d_gene: TRBD1
CDR3nt: TGTGCCAGCTCCCCAGGGGGCATCGATCAGCCCCAGCATTTT
CDR3aa: CASSPGGIDQPQHF

abundance: -
j_gene: TRBJ2-7
v_gene: TRBV28
d_gene: TRBD1
CDR3nt: TGTGCCAGCAGTACGTCAAGGACAGGGAGCTACGAGCAGTACTTC
CDR3aa: CASSTSRTGSYEQYF

abundance: -
j_gene: TRBJ2-7
v_gene: TRBV6-1
d_gene: -
CDR3nt: TGTGCCAGCAGCTCCGGGACCTCCACCTACGAGCAGTACTTC
CDR3aa: CASSSGTSTYEQYF

abundance: once
j_gene: TRBJ2-1
v_gene: TRBV4-3
d_gene: TRBD2
CDR3nt: TGCGCCAGCAGCCAAGAAGGACTAGCGGGAGGTCTCAATGAGCAGTTCTTC
CDR3aa: CASSQEGLAGGLNEQFF

abundance: few
j_gene: TRBJ2-7
v_gene: TRBV7-8
d_gene: -
CDR3nt: TGTGCCAGCAGCTTAATCGGGCAGCTCTACGAGCAGTACTTC
CDR3aa: CASSLIGQLYEQYF

abundance: -
j_gene: TRBJ2-7
v_gene: TRBV29-1
d_gene: -
CDR3nt: TGCAGCGCCCGGCAGGGCTACGAGCAGTACTTC
CDR3aa: CSARQGYEQYF

abundance: -
j_gene: TRBJ2-3
v_gene: TRBV5-1
d_gene: -
CDR3nt: TGCGCCAGCGCCTTGGACACAGATACGCAGTATTTT
CDR3aa: CASALDTDTQYF

abundance: -
j_gene: TRBJ2-2
v_gene: TRBV7-3
d_gene: -
CDR3nt: TGTGCCACCAAAGACTTGAACACCGGGGAGCTGTTTTTT
CDR3aa: CATKDLNTGELFF

abundance: -
j_gene: TRBJ2-7
v_gene: TRBV28
d_gene: TRBD1
CDR3nt: TGTGCCAGCAGAACAACGACAGGGAGCTCCTACGAGCAGTACTTC
CDR3aa: CASRTTTGSSYEQYF